These T cell receptor beta chains were read from a single sample in a study of OX40 agonist ivuxolimab in advanced cancers. Clones were sequenced by immunoSEQ multiplex PCR, and TCRdb holds only the in-frame ones, with some missing. The table lists just over 90,000 clones, 85% to 95% of them singletons. Material: CD4+ or CD8+ T cells sorted from blood, obtained in a trial of the OX40 agonist ivuxolimab. Receptors originate from an adult with an advanced solid tumor such as melanoma, head and neck, liver or kidney cancer. The CDR3 runs from the conserved cysteine through the conserved F or W. D genes are given only for firm matches. Size is stated for part of the rows, as once, few or many counts, or as a class when the clone is expanded.

NA	TRBD1	TRBJ1-2	TRBV10-2	TGCGCCAGCAGTGATGGGCATTGGACAGGGGCTTATGGCTACACCTTC	CASSDGHWTGAYGYTF
NA	NA	TRBJ1-1	TRBV28	TGTGCCAGCAGTTTAGGCCCGAACACTGAAGCTTTCTTT	CASSLGPNTEAFF
NA	NA	TRBJ1-3	TRBV27	TGTGCCAGCAGTTTATCGACTGGAAACACCATATATTTT	CASSLSTGNTIYF
NA	TRBD2	TRBJ2-7	TRBV15	TGTGCCACCAGCAGAGATCGGCTAGCGGGAGACTACGAGCAGTACTTC	CATSRDRLAGDYEQYF
NA	NA	TRBJ2-7	TRBV5-5	TGTGCCAGCAGCTCTGACAGGTCCTCCTACGAGCAGTACTTC	CASSSDRSSYEQYF
NA	TRBD2	TRBJ2-1	TRBV19	TGTGCCAGTAGTAACCCCGGGACTAGCGGCCACAATGAGCAGTTCTTC	CASSNPGTSGHNEQFF
NA	NA	TRBJ2-2	TRBV6-5	TGTGCCAGCAGTCGAAGGTCGACCGGGGAGCTGTTTTTT	CASSRRSTGELFF
NA	TRBD2	TRBJ2-3	TRBV9	TGTGCCAGCAGCGACGGGCGGATAGCGGGGTGGGCAGATACGCAGTATTTT	CASSDGRIAGWADTQYF
NA	NA	TRBJ2-1	TRBV30	TGTGCCTGGAGTGCTGGCAATGAGCAGTTCTTC	CAWSAGNEQFF
NA	NA	TRBJ2-7	TRBV5-1	TGCGCCAGCAGCCCGGATGAAGGGGGGGTCGAGCAGTACTTC	CASSPDEGGVEQYF
NA	NA	TRBJ1-1	TRBV6-5	TGTGCCAGCAGTTACGAGGAAGGTTCCACTGAAGCTTTCTTT	CASSYEEGSTEAFF
NA	NA	TRBJ1-4	TRBV2	TGTGCCAGCAGTGATGCTCGGGGTGTCTGGGAACTGTTTTTT	CASSDARGVWELFF
once	TRBD1	TRBJ1-5	TRBV28	TGTGCCACCAACAGGGGCGGGCAGCCCCAGCATTTT	CATNRGGQPQHF
NA	TRBD2	TRBJ2-2	TRBV7-6	TGTGCCAGCAGCTTAATAGCGGGAGTCGACACCGGGGAGCTGTTTTTT	CASSLIAGVDTGELFF
NA	NA	TRBJ1-2	TRBV5-5	TGTGCCAGCAGCTTAACCGGGGCCACGGATGGCTACACCTTC	CASSLTGATDGYTF
NA	NA	TRBJ2-1	TRBV27	TGTGCCAGCAGTTTATTGGGCAGGGAAAATGAGCAGTTCTTC	CASSLLGRENEQFF
NA	NA	TRBJ2-7	TRBV2	TGTGCCAGCACAGGGGCAGGGAGGGGGTACGAGCAGTACTTC	CASTGAGRGYEQYF
NA	NA	TRBJ2-2	TRBV30	TGTGCCTGGAGTTTCTGGACCGGGGAGCTGTTTTTT	CAWSFWTGELFF
NA	NA	TRBJ2-1	TRBV11-2	TGTGCCAGCAGCTTTGGGCAGTCCTCGTACGAGCAGTTCTTC	CASSFGQSSYEQFF
NA	NA	TRBJ2-3	TRBV4-3	TGCGCCAGCAGCCAGAATGAATTTAGCACAGATACGCAGTATTTT	CASSQNEFSTDTQYF
NA	TRBD2	TRBJ2-1	TRBV5-1	TGCGCCAGCAGCTTGGTCCGGGAGGGGTATGAGCAGTTCTTC	CASSLVREGYEQFF
NA	NA	TRBJ2-1	TRBV27	TGTGCCAGCAGTTCTCCTAACGACGGGTACAATGAGCAGTTCTTC	CASSSPNDGYNEQFF
NA	NA	TRBJ1-2	TRBV6-5	TGTGCCAGCAGTCCCCGGAATGGTGGCTACACCTTC	CASSPRNGGYTF
NA	NA	TRBJ2-5	TRBV30	TGTGCCTACCAGGGGACGGACGAGACCCAGTACTTC	CAYQGTDETQYF
NA	NA	TRBJ1-1	TRBV27	TGTGCCAGCATGATCCACGTGAGCGGGGGAATGGACACTGAAGCTTTCTTT	CASMIHVSGGMDTEAFF
NA	TRBD2	TRBJ2-2	TRBV7-9	TGTGCCAGCTTACTAGCGGGAGACGAGTCCGGGGAGCTGTTTTTT	CASLLAGDESGELFF
NA	NA	TRBJ1-3	TRBV15	TGTGCCACCAGGTTAACAGGGTCTTCTGGAAACACCATATATTTT	CATRLTGSSGNTIYF
NA	NA	TRBJ2-1	TRBV7-6	TGTGCCAGCAGCTTAGGGGCTGACAATGAGCAGTTCTTC	CASSLGADNEQFF
NA	NA	TRBJ2-7	TRBV6-1	TGTGCCAGCAGTGAAGGTCCCCTTAGCTCCTACGAGCAGTACTTC	CASSEGPLSSYEQYF
NA	TRBD1	TRBJ1-1	TRBV4-1	TGCGCCAGCAGCCAAGTACAGGGGGCTGGTGAAGCTTTCTTT	CASSQVQGAGEAFF
NA	NA	TRBJ2-3	TRBV5-6	TGTGCCAGCAGCCCGGACTCAATTACCACAGATACGCAGTATTTT	CASSPDSITTDTQYF
NA	TRBD1	TRBJ2-1	TRBV5-1	TGCGCCAGCAGCTTAACAGGGGAGAATGAGCAGTTCTTC	CASSLTGENEQFF
once	TRBD2	TRBJ2-1	TRBV15	TGTGCCACCAGCAGAGATATGGCGGGAGGTTACAATGAGCAGTTCTTC	CATSRDMAGGYNEQFF
NA	NA	TRBJ1-1	TRBV5-1	TGCGCCAGCAGCTTCGAAGTGGGTAACACTGAAGCTTTCTTT	CASSFEVGNTEAFF
NA	NA	TRBJ2-1	TRBV6-1	TGTGCCAGCAGTGAATGGCAGTTGATGGGTACATGGCAGTTCTTC	CASSEWQLMGTWQFF
NA	NA	TRBJ1-2	TRBV5-6	TGTGCCAGCAGCTTGGAATTGGACTATGGCTACACCTTC	CASSLELDYGYTF
NA	TRBD1	TRBJ2-5	TRBV6-1	TGTGCCAGCAGGCTACAGGGGGAAGAGACCCAGTACTTC	CASRLQGEETQYF
NA	TRBD1	TRBJ1-2	TRBV15	TGTGCCACCAGCAGAGATCTGGGAATAGGGGGCGGCGGCTATGGCTACACCTTC	CATSRDLGIGGGGYGYTF
once	NA	TRBJ2-7	TRBV10-2	TGCGCCAGCAGTGAGGCCTACGAGCAGTACTTC	CASSEAYEQYF
NA	NA	TRBJ1-2	TRBV5-1	TGCGCCAGCAGCATGGAGGGGGGGCGCAGCTATGGCTACACCTTC	CASSMEGGRSYGYTF
once	NA	TRBJ1-2	TRBV20-1	TGCAGTGCTAGGGGGGTGGAGGGCTACACCTTC	CSARGVEGYTF
NA	NA	TRBJ2-7	TRBV10-2	TGCGCCAGCCTTCCCGACACTTCCACCTACGAGCAGTACTTC	CASLPDTSTYEQYF
NA	NA	TRBJ2-5	TRBV6-5	TGTGCCAGCAGTCGGGGTTGGCAAGAGACCCAGTACTTC	CASSRGWQETQYF
NA	NA	TRBJ1-1	TRBV19	TGTGCCAGTAGTATAGGCGGGTCTGAAGCTTTCTTT	CASSIGGSEAFF
NA	TRBD2	TRBJ2-7	TRBV7-9	TGTGCCAGCAGCTACGGAGGGAGGGTCCCCTACGAGCAGTACTTC	CASSYGGRVPYEQYF
NA	NA	TRBJ2-5	TRBV27	TGTGCCAGCAGTTTAGGGCAGCAAGAGACCCAGTACTTC	CASSLGQQETQYF